This T cell receptor (beta chain) was found in a study of beta chain features in type 1 diabetes. Study information: Cell yields, age and gender were similar between patients and healthy donors. Study-wide results and limits: Diminished insertions and augmented deletions at VDJ junctions characterized type 1 diabetes patients. The naive, central memory and Treg TCRB repertoires looked more alike in patients than they did in healthy donors. In all four CD4+ subsets, TCRB CDR3 length was significantly, moderately reduced in type 1 diabetes.

In this sample, this clone turned up a few times. The antigen remains unidentified. The whole isolated RNA underwent reverse transcription, so sequencing captured expressed TCRB transcripts. Assay: immunoSEQ multiplex PCR; the TCRdb copy retains only in-frame clones and omits some. This table has approximately 24,000 clones, 49% appearing once. The V segment lost 6 bases and the J segment 2 bases; nucleotides outside the gene matches: 3. The germline V gene encodes CDR1 SNHLY and CDR2 FYNNEI. The CDR3 has 13 amino acids. This clonotype was obtained from a man in his thirties or forties with type 1 diabetes. The sample was stem cell memory CD4+ T cells from blood. The chain employs TRBV2 and TRBJ1-2; TRBD1 matches 7 bases. The CDR3 protein is CASRPTGNYGYTF. Here the CDR3 DNA reads TGTGCCAGCAGACCGACAGGGAACTATGGCTACACCTTC.